The rows below give T cell receptor beta chains drawn from one sample of a study of early T cells in non-severe SARS-CoV-2 infection. TCRdb re-analysed the 5' RACE reads in MiXCR, keeping a single row per CDR3 protein. This table has about 71,000 distinct CDR3 sequences, 9.5% to 15% appearing once. The starting material was whole blood, obtained at baseline. The receptors stem from an adult who was a healthcare worker with PCR-confirmed SARS-CoV-2 infection or an uninfected control (not recorded which). CDR3s include the opening cysteine and the closing phenylalanine or tryptophan. D genes are given only for firm matches. Clone size is shown for a subset of rows, as once, few, many or a class of expanded clone.

J gene	clone size	D gene	V gene	CDR3 DNA	CDR3 protein
TRBJ2-2	.	.	TRBV12-3/TRBV12-4	TGTGCCAGCAGTTTACCTCCCGGGGAGCTGTTTTTT	CASSLPPGELFF
TRBJ1-2	.	.	TRBV12-3/TRBV12-4	TGTGCCAGCAGTTTTAGCTATGGCTACACCTTC	CASSFSYGYTF
TRBJ1-5	.	TRBD1	TRBV27	TGTGCCAGCAGTCCCCGCCCCGGGACAGGGCATAGCAATCAGCCCCAGCATTTT	CASSPRPGTGHSNQPQHF
TRBJ2-3	.	.	TRBV28	TGTGCCAGCAGTGTGGCGGCAGATGGCACAGATACGCAGTATTTT	CASSVAADGTDTQYF
TRBJ1-1	.	.	TRBV6-5	TGTGCCAGCAATTCTCTGCAGAACACTGAAGCTTTCTTT	CASNSLQNTEAFF
TRBJ1-1	few	.	TRBV28	TGTGCCAGCAGTTTATGGACAAGTATCGAGGGGGACACTGAAGCTTTCTTT	CASSLWTSIEGDTEAFF
TRBJ2-1	many	.	TRBV7-2	TGTGCCAGCAGGCGGCGGGGAGAGGGTGAGCAGTTCTTC	CASRRRGEGEQFF
TRBJ1-5	.	.	TRBV5-1	TGCGCCAGCAGCTTGTTTTCAGAGGGGAATCAGCCCCAGCATTTT	CASSLFSEGNQPQHF
TRBJ2-1	many	.	TRBV19	TGTGCCAGTAGTTTGGGCATAAGCTCCTACAATGAGCAGTTCTTC	CASSLGISSYNEQFF
TRBJ2-6	.	.	TRBV12-3/TRBV12-4	TGTGCCAGCAAGGGATCCAGCTCTGGGGCCAACGTCCTGACTTTC	CASKGSSSGANVLTF
TRBJ2-1	few	.	TRBV5-1	TGCGCCAGCAGCTTGGCGGGGACCCACAATGAGCAGTTCTTC	CASSLAGTHNEQFF
TRBJ2-2	.	TRBD1	TRBV6-5	TGTGCCAGCAGTAACCGCGGACAGGGGGCGACCACCGGGGAGCTGTTTTTT	CASSNRGQGATTGELFF
TRBJ2-3	.	.	TRBV20-1	TGCAGTGCCCAAGGGACAGATACGCAGTATTTT	CSAQGTDTQYF
TRBJ2-3	.	TRBD1	TRBV5-6	TGTGCCAGCAGCTTGGGAGACAGGGGGCAAACAGATACGCAGTATTTT	CASSLGDRGQTDTQYF
TRBJ1-1	few	.	TRBV11-2	TGTGCCAGCAGGAAAGAGGTGACGGGGAGCGCTGAAGCTTTCTTT	CASRKEVTGSAEAFF
TRBJ2-3	many	.	TRBV6-6	TGTGCCAGCCAGGGAACAGATACGCAGTATTTT	CASQGTDTQYF
TRBJ2-5	many	TRBD2	TRBV3-1	TGTGCCAGCAGCCAAGTAGGACTAGCGGCGGAGTACTTC	CASSQVGLAAEYF
TRBJ2-1	few	TRBD2	TRBV7-2	TGTGCCAGCATCATCTCTGGCGGGGGGGCCTACAATGAGCAGTTCTTC	CASIISGGGAYNEQFF
TRBJ2-6	many	.	TRBV4-2	TGTGCCAGCAGAACGATACCTGGGGCCAACGTCCTGACTTTC	CASRTIPGANVLTF
TRBJ1-5	medium-sized	.	TRBV9	TGTGCCAGCAGCGTAGGGGGTAGCAATCAGCCCCAGCATTTT	CASSVGGSNQPQHF
TRBJ1-6	.	.	TRBV7-9	TGTGCCAGCAGCCAATATGTCTGGACGGGCCTCCGGCCACCCCTCCACTTT	CASSQYVWTGLRPPLHF
TRBJ2-6	many	.	TRBV6-2/TRBV6-3	TGTGCCAGCAGTTATGAGCAGGGAAGGGCCAACGTCCTGACTTTC	CASSYEQGRANVLTF
TRBJ1-5	.	.	TRBV3-1	TGTGCCAGCAGCCAAGCAGGGGATGGGCAGCCCCAGCATTTT	CASSQAGDGQPQHF
TRBJ2-3	few	.	TRBV14	TGTGCCAGCAGCCACACCACAGATACGCAGTATTTT	CASSHTTDTQYF
TRBJ2-1	.	.	TRBV20-1	TGCAGTGCTACTACCGACAGGCCCCATGTCTTC	CSATTDRPHVF
TRBJ2-7	.	.	TRBV20-1	TGCAGTGCTAGCTTGCGGGGTCCGAACGAGCAGTACTTC	CSASLRGPNEQYF
TRBJ1-4	many	TRBD1	TRBV4-1	TGCGCCAGCAGTCAGGGGGTACTCGAAAAACTGTTTTTT	CASSQGVLEKLFF
TRBJ1-1	few	TRBD1	TRBV5-5	TGTGCCAGCAGCTTGGCCAGGGGGCCGAACACTGAAGCTTTCTTT	CASSLARGPNTEAFF
TRBJ2-3	many	TRBD2	TRBV7-6	TGTGCCAGCAGCTTTACTAGCGGGGTAACAGATACGCAGTATTTT	CASSFTSGVTDTQYF
TRBJ2-1	few	TRBD1	TRBV4-1	TGCGCCAGCAGCGAAGAGACAGGGGTAGGGTACAATGAGCAGTTCTTC	CASSEETGVGYNEQFF
TRBJ2-7	.	.	TRBV19	TGTGCCAGTAGTACCGGGCCACGCGGCGAGCAGTACTTC	CASSTGPRGEQYF
TRBJ2-2	few	TRBD2	TRBV6-5	TGTGCCAGCAGTAACAGACTAGCGGGGTACACCGGGGAGCTGTTTTTT	CASSNRLAGYTGELFF
TRBJ1-1	few	.	TRBV28	TGTGCCAGCAGCGAAATTCTCGGGCTCGCAGCTTTCTTT	CASSEILGLAAFF
TRBJ2-7	few	.	TRBV24-1	TGTGCCACCTCAGGGAACTCCTACGAGCAGTACTTC	CATSGNSYEQYF
TRBJ2-2	.	TRBD1	TRBV7-3	TGTGCCAGCAGCTTATACCGAACAGGGGCCGCTGAGCTGTTTTTT	CASSLYRTGAAELFF
TRBJ2-6	few	.	TRBV11-2	TGTGCCAGCAGCTTAACAGGGTCAACCCTGGGGGCCAACGTCCTGACTTTC	CASSLTGSTLGANVLTF
TRBJ2-3	once	.	TRBV12-3/TRBV12-4	TGTGCCAGCAGTTTACCAATCTTGCCCACAGATACGCAGTATTTT	CASSLPILPTDTQYF
TRBJ2-4	many	.	TRBV12-3/TRBV12-4	TGTGCCAGCAGTTTAGCAGGGGCCGATGTAGCCAAAAACATTCAGTACTTC	CASSLAGADVAKNIQYF
TRBJ2-3	many	TRBD2	TRBV12-3/TRBV12-4	TGTGCCAGCAGCCTGGCGGGGGGCGCGGGCACAGATACGCAGTATTTT	CASSLAGGAGTDTQYF
TRBJ1-1	many	.	TRBV5-6	TGTGCCAGCAGCTTTTCCGGCCGGAAGGCTTTCTTT	CASSFSGRKAFF
TRBJ2-3	.	.	TRBV12-3/TRBV12-4	TGTGCCAGCAGTTTAGGCGGGGCCCCTAGCACAGATACGCAGTATTTT	CASSLGGAPSTDTQYF
TRBJ2-1	few	TRBD2	TRBV28	TGTGCCAGCAGTTTAAGTAGCGGGGGGGCCTGGGAGCAGTTCTTC	CASSLSSGGAWEQFF
TRBJ2-2	few	.	TRBV11-2	TGTGCCAGCAGCGAAAACAGGGTCACGAACACCGGGGAGCTGTTTTTT	CASSENRVTNTGELFF
TRBJ2-2	few	.	TRBV11-2	TGTGCCAGCAGCTTAGATGCGCAGGGAAAAATGACCGGGGAGCTGTTTTTT	CASSLDAQGKMTGELFF
TRBJ2-5	few	.	TRBV2	TGTGCCAGCACCGACACAGGGTGGGAGACCCAGTACTTC	CASTDTGWETQYF
TRBJ2-3	many	TRBD1	TRBV3-1	TGTGCCAGCAGCCAAGGGAGAGCTACAGGGGCGAATCGTTTTACAGATACGCAGTATTTT	CASSQGRATGANRFTDTQYF
TRBJ1-4	.	.	TRBV7-9	TGTGCCAGCAGCTTATCGTCAGTAGGGAATGAAAAACTGTTTTTT	CASSLSSVGNEKLFF
TRBJ2-5	few	.	TRBV29-1	TGCAGCGTAAAGAAAGCCCGTCTTCAAGAGACCCAGTACTTC	CSVKKARLQETQYF
TRBJ2-7	.	.	TRBV27	TGTGCCAGCAGTTTCTCCCCGGGGCTAGCGAAACCCTACGAGCAGTACTTC	CASSFSPGLAKPYEQYF
TRBJ2-7	.	.	TRBV2	TGTGTCGGCAGCCGGGACGGTTCCTACGAGCAGTACTTC	CVGSRDGSYEQYF